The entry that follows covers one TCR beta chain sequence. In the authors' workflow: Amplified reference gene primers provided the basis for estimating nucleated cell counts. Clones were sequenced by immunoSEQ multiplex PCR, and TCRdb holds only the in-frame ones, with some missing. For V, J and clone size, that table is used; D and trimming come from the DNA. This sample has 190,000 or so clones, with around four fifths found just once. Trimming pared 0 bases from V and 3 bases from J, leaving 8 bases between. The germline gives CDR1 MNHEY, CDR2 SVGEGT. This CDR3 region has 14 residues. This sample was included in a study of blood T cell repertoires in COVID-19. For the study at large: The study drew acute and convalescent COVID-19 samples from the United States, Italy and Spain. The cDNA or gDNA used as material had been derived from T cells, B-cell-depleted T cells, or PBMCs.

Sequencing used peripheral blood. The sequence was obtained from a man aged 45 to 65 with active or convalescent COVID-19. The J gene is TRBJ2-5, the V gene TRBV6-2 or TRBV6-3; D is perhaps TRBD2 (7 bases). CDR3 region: CASSYSGGEETQYF. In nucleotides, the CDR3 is TGTGCCAGCAGTTACTCAGGGGGGGAAGAGACCCAGTACTTC.